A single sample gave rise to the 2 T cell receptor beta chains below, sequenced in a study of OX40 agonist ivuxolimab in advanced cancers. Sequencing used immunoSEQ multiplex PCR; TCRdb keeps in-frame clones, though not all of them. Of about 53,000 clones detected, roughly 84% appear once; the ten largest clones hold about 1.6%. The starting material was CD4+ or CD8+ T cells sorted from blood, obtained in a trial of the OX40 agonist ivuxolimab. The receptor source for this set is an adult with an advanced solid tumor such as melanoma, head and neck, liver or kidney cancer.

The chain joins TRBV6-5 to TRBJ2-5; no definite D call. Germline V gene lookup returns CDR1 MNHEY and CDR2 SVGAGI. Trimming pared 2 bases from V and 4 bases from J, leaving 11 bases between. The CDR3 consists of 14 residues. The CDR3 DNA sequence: TGTGCCAGCAGTTACGGCGGAGCTTTAGAGACCCAGTACTTC. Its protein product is CASSYGGALETQYF.

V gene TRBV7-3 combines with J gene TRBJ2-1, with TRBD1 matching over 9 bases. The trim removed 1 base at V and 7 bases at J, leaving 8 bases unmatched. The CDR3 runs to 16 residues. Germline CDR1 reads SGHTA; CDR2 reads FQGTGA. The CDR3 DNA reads TGTGCCAGCAGCTTAAGCTCCGGGACAGGGAGGAATGAGCAGTTCTTC. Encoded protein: CASSLSSGTGRNEQFF.